Listed below are T cell receptor beta chains from one sample, sequenced in a study of cytomegalovirus exposure and HLA in healthy donors. Clones were read by immunoSEQ multiplex PCR, and TCRdb kept only the in-frame ones, dropping some. The data hold about 160,000 clones, with roughly 75% observed a single time. Material: PBMCs. Source of these receptors: a man aged 18 to 30 in good health and CMV-seronegative. Each CDR3 is given with its conserved first and last residue. Fields, in order: D gene, clone size, V gene, J gene, CDR3 protein, CDR3 DNA. D genes are given only for firm matches. Size is omitted from some rows. Given values are once, few, many or a class for expanded clones.

d_gene: NA
abundance: NA
v_gene: TRBV6-5
j_gene: TRBJ2-5
CDR3aa: CATHEGGRRQETQYF
CDR3nt: TGTGCCACACATGAGGGGGGGCGTCGGCAAGAGACCCAGTACTTC

d_gene: TRBD1
abundance: NA
v_gene: TRBV6-1
j_gene: TRBJ2-1
CDR3aa: CASNSGTGEYNEQFF
CDR3nt: TGTGCCAGCAACTCCGGGACAGGGGAATACAATGAGCAGTTCTTC

d_gene: NA
abundance: NA
v_gene: TRBV19
j_gene: TRBJ2-7
CDR3aa: CASSIPGKRTEQYF
CDR3nt: TGTGCCAGTAGTATCCCGGGAAAAAGGACCGAGCAGTACTTC

d_gene: NA
abundance: NA
v_gene: TRBV4-3
j_gene: TRBJ2-4
CDR3aa: CASSQDRGAKNIQYF
CDR3nt: TGCGCCAGCAGCCAAGATCGAGGGGCCAAAAACATTCAGTACTTC

d_gene: TRBD2
abundance: once
v_gene: TRBV4-3
j_gene: TRBJ2-7
CDR3aa: CASSQRTSGPYEQYF
CDR3nt: TGCGCCAGCAGCCAACGGACTAGCGGTCCCTACGAGCAGTACTTC

d_gene: NA
abundance: few
v_gene: TRBV9
j_gene: TRBJ2-1
CDR3aa: CASAAGGNNEQFF
CDR3nt: TGTGCCAGCGCGGCTGGCGGTAACAATGAGCAGTTCTTC

d_gene: NA
abundance: NA
v_gene: TRBV7-9
j_gene: TRBJ2-7
CDR3aa: CASSPRQNYEQYF
CDR3nt: TGTGCCAGCAGCCCAAGACAGAACTACGAGCAGTACTTC

d_gene: NA
abundance: NA
v_gene: TRBV5-5
j_gene: TRBJ1-6
CDR3aa: CASSPGWTDNSPLHF
CDR3nt: TGTGCCAGCAGCCCGGGGTGGACAGATAATTCACCCCTCCACTTT

d_gene: TRBD2
abundance: NA
v_gene: TRBV29-1
j_gene: TRBJ2-4
CDR3aa: CSGYGGDNIQYF
CDR3nt: TGCAGCGGGTACGGGGGGGATAACATTCAGTACTTC

d_gene: TRBD1
abundance: NA
v_gene: TRBV28
j_gene: TRBJ1-5
CDR3aa: CASSSALGGQGGNQPQHF
CDR3nt: TGTGCCAGCAGTTCCGCCCTGGGAGGCCAGGGGGGCAATCAGCCCCAGCATTTT

d_gene: NA
abundance: once
v_gene: TRBV4-3
j_gene: TRBJ2-7
CDR3aa: CASSQKLHSTYGEQYF
CDR3nt: TGCGCCAGCAGCCAAAAGCTTCACAGTACCTACGGAGAGCAGTACTTC

d_gene: TRBD1
abundance: NA
v_gene: TRBV27
j_gene: TRBJ1-5
CDR3aa: CASAPGQGYSNQPQHF
CDR3nt: TGTGCCAGCGCACCGGGACAGGGCTATAGCAATCAGCCCCAGCATTTT

d_gene: NA
abundance: NA
v_gene: TRBV4-3
j_gene: TRBJ2-3
CDR3aa: CASSQGASTFTDTQYF
CDR3nt: TGCGCCAGCAGCCAGGGGGCAAGTACCTTCACAGATACGCAGTATTTT

d_gene: NA
abundance: once
v_gene: TRBV18
j_gene: TRBJ2-4
CDR3aa: CASSPPPGLPGNIQYF
CDR3nt: TGTGCCAGCTCACCACCGCCAGGCCTTCCAGGGAACATTCAGTACTTC

d_gene: TRBD1
abundance: NA
v_gene: TRBV27
j_gene: TRBJ2-7
CDR3aa: CASSYLTGFEQYF
CDR3nt: TGTGCCAGCAGCTACCTGACAGGGTTTGAGCAGTACTTC

d_gene: NA
abundance: NA
v_gene: TRBV7-9
j_gene: TRBJ2-3
CDR3aa: CSSSWAGEGDTQYF
CDR3nt: TGTTCCAGCTCGTGGGCAGGGGAGGGAGATACGCAGTATTTT

d_gene: NA
abundance: NA
v_gene: TRBV4-2
j_gene: TRBJ1-5
CDR3aa: CASSQEEWENQQPQHF
CDR3nt: TGTGCCAGCAGCCAAGAAGAATGGGAGAATCAACAGCCCCAGCATTTT

d_gene: TRBD2
abundance: NA
v_gene: TRBV9
j_gene: TRBJ2-1
CDR3aa: CASSVDESSGNEQFF
CDR3nt: TGTGCCAGCAGCGTAGATGAGTCTAGCGGCAATGAGCAGTTCTTC

d_gene: TRBD1
abundance: NA
v_gene: TRBV12-5
j_gene: TRBJ2-1
CDR3aa: CAHTGQGASKISYNEQFF
CDR3nt: TGTGCTCATACCGGACAGGGAGCGTCGAAAATTTCCTACAATGAGCAGTTCTTC

d_gene: NA
abundance: NA
v_gene: TRBV7-9
j_gene: TRBJ2-7
CDR3aa: CASSYIDSPVGYIYEQYF
CDR3nt: TGTGCCAGCAGCTACATAGACAGCCCAGTGGGATATATCTACGAGCAGTACTTC

d_gene: NA
abundance: few
v_gene: TRBV7-9
j_gene: TRBJ1-5
CDR3aa: CASSFQEDQPQHF
CDR3nt: TGTGCCAGCAGCTTTCAGGAGGATCAGCCCCAGCATTTT

d_gene: TRBD1
abundance: NA
v_gene: TRBV28
j_gene: TRBJ2-6
CDR3aa: CASKGQGAVGANVLTF
CDR3nt: TGTGCCAGCAAAGGTCAGGGGGCGGTGGGGGCCAACGTCCTGACTTTC

d_gene: TRBD2
abundance: NA
v_gene: TRBV29-1
j_gene: TRBJ2-3
CDR3aa: CSSIAGGPGDTQYF
CDR3nt: TGCAGTTCCATAGCGGGAGGGCCTGGGGATACGCAGTATTTT

d_gene: TRBD1
abundance: NA
v_gene: TRBV28
j_gene: TRBJ1-2
CDR3aa: CASSGGQGNYGYTF
CDR3nt: TGTGCCAGCAGTGGGGGACAGGGGAACTATGGCTACACCTTC

d_gene: TRBD1
abundance: NA
v_gene: TRBV14
j_gene: TRBJ1-1
CDR3aa: CASSQESGGTEAFF
CDR3nt: TGTGCCAGCAGCCAAGAGTCAGGGGGGACTGAAGCTTTCTTT

d_gene: TRBD1
abundance: NA
v_gene: TRBV28
j_gene: TRBJ1-2
CDR3aa: CASSPQTGSTPYGYTF
CDR3nt: TGTGCCAGCAGTCCCCAGACAGGGTCCACCCCCTATGGCTACACCTTC

d_gene: TRBD1
abundance: NA
v_gene: TRBV5-1
j_gene: TRBJ2-4
CDR3aa: CASSIQGAGDIQYF
CDR3nt: TGCGCCAGCAGCATACAGGGGGCTGGGGACATTCAGTACTTC

d_gene: NA
abundance: NA
v_gene: TRBV5-8
j_gene: TRBJ2-3
CDR3aa: CASSPRADTQYF
CDR3nt: TGTGCCAGCAGCCCCAGGGCAGATACGCAGTATTTT

d_gene: NA
abundance: NA
v_gene: TRBV6-1
j_gene: TRBJ1-1
CDR3aa: CASSEGAPWAEAFF
CDR3nt: TGTGCCAGCAGTGAAGGGGCCCCTTGGGCTGAAGCTTTCTTT

d_gene: NA
abundance: NA
v_gene: TRBV10-3
j_gene: TRBJ2-3
CDR3aa: CAISETEGANTQYF
CDR3nt: TGTGCCATCAGTGAAACGGAGGGGGCAAATACGCAGTATTTT

d_gene: NA
abundance: NA
v_gene: TRBV18
j_gene: TRBJ1-4
CDR3aa: CASSPGAGREKLFF
CDR3nt: TGTGCCAGCTCACCAGGGGCAGGCCGGGAAAAACTGTTTTTT

d_gene: NA
abundance: NA
v_gene: TRBV19
j_gene: TRBJ2-7
CDR3aa: CASSTQWGVPYEQYF
CDR3nt: TGTGCCAGTAGCACTCAGTGGGGGGTCCCCTACGAGCAGTACTTC

d_gene: TRBD1
abundance: NA
v_gene: TRBV5-6
j_gene: TRBJ1-5
CDR3aa: CASSLAAGGNGQPQHF
CDR3nt: TGTGCCAGCAGCTTGGCGGCAGGGGGGAACGGTCAGCCCCAGCATTTT

d_gene: TRBD1
abundance: few
v_gene: TRBV7-9
j_gene: TRBJ2-3
CDR3aa: CASSSRDRGTDTQYF
CDR3nt: TGTGCCAGCAGCTCCCGGGACAGGGGGACAGATACGCAGTATTTT

d_gene: TRBD2
abundance: once
v_gene: TRBV9
j_gene: TRBJ2-5
CDR3aa: CASSVWGGETQYF
CDR3nt: TGTGCCAGCAGCGTTTGGGGAGGGGAGACCCAGTACTTC

d_gene: NA
abundance: NA
v_gene: TRBV29-1
j_gene: TRBJ2-7
CDR3aa: CSPPAGLDYEQYF
CDR3nt: TGCAGCCCCCCGGCAGGATTAGATTACGAGCAGTACTTC

d_gene: NA
abundance: NA
v_gene: TRBV10-3
j_gene: TRBJ2-7
CDR3aa: CAIQPSRDLYEQYF
CDR3nt: TGTGCCATCCAACCTTCGCGGGACCTCTACGAGCAGTACTTC

d_gene: NA
abundance: NA
v_gene: TRBV28
j_gene: TRBJ1-1
CDR3aa: CASSLYTGREVYTEAFF
CDR3nt: TGTGCCAGCAGTTTATATACAGGGAGGGAGGTCTACACTGAAGCTTTCTTT

d_gene: TRBD2
abundance: NA
v_gene: TRBV11-3
j_gene: TRBJ2-1
CDR3aa: CASSLDQGGSGRVNEQFF
CDR3nt: TGTGCCAGCAGCTTAGATCAAGGTGGTAGCGGGAGGGTAAATGAGCAGTTCTTC

d_gene: NA
abundance: few
v_gene: TRBV7-9
j_gene: TRBJ2-5
CDR3aa: CSSSLTSLNEETQYF
CDR3nt: TGTTCCAGCAGCTTAACCTCCCTTAACGAGGAGACCCAGTACTTC

d_gene: NA
abundance: NA
v_gene: TRBV27
j_gene: TRBJ1-1
CDR3aa: CASSLTHFDTEAFF
CDR3nt: TGTGCCAGCAGTTTAACCCACTTTGACACTGAAGCTTTCTTT

d_gene: NA
abundance: NA
v_gene: TRBV19
j_gene: TRBJ2-6
CDR3aa: CASSIVPGSGANVLTF
CDR3nt: TGTGCCAGTAGTATAGTCCCGGGTTCTGGGGCCAACGTCCTGACTTTC

d_gene: TRBD1
abundance: NA
v_gene: TRBV10-2
j_gene: TRBJ2-3
CDR3aa: CASTGRGTDTQYF
CDR3nt: TGCGCTAGCACGGGCAGGGGGACAGATACGCAGTATTTT

d_gene: TRBD1
abundance: few
v_gene: TRBV6-1
j_gene: TRBJ1-1
CDR3aa: CASSEAGGGTEAFF
CDR3nt: TGTGCCAGCAGTGAAGCAGGGGGCGGGACTGAAGCTTTCTTT

d_gene: NA
abundance: NA
v_gene: TRBV5-4
j_gene: TRBJ2-1
CDR3aa: CASGLVGEQFF
CDR3nt: TGTGCCAGTGGGCTGGTGGGTGAGCAGTTCTTC

d_gene: TRBD2
abundance: few
v_gene: TRBV9
j_gene: TRBJ2-7
CDR3aa: CASSVGLAESSYEQYF
CDR3nt: TGTGCCAGCAGCGTAGGACTAGCGGAGAGCTCCTACGAGCAGTACTTC

d_gene: NA
abundance: NA
v_gene: TRBV19
j_gene: TRBJ2-7
CDR3aa: CASSTSRSYEQYF
CDR3nt: TGTGCCAGTAGTACTTCCAGGTCCTACGAGCAGTACTTC

d_gene: TRBD2
abundance: few
v_gene: TRBV4-3
j_gene: TRBJ2-3
CDR3aa: CASSQTGLGDTDTQYF
CDR3nt: TGCGCCAGCAGCCAGACGGGACTAGGGGACACAGATACGCAGTATTTT

d_gene: TRBD2
abundance: NA
v_gene: TRBV7-2
j_gene: TRBJ2-1
CDR3aa: CASSSLAGNEQFF
CDR3nt: TGTGCCAGCAGCTCACTAGCGGGCAATGAGCAGTTCTTC

d_gene: TRBD1
abundance: few
v_gene: TRBV6-1
j_gene: TRBJ1-2
CDR3aa: CASRKPSQGDGYTF
CDR3nt: TGTGCCAGCAGGAAACCGTCCCAGGGGGACGGCTACACCTTC

d_gene: NA
abundance: NA
v_gene: TRBV5-8
j_gene: TRBJ1-5
CDR3aa: CASSGGSLSNQPQHF
CDR3nt: TGTGCCAGCTCCGGGGGGAGCCTAAGCAATCAGCCCCAGCATTTT

d_gene: TRBD1
abundance: NA
v_gene: TRBV11-2
j_gene: TRBJ1-2
CDR3aa: CASSDRDRGVYGYTF
CDR3nt: TGTGCCAGCAGCGACCGGGACAGGGGGGTCTATGGCTACACCTTC